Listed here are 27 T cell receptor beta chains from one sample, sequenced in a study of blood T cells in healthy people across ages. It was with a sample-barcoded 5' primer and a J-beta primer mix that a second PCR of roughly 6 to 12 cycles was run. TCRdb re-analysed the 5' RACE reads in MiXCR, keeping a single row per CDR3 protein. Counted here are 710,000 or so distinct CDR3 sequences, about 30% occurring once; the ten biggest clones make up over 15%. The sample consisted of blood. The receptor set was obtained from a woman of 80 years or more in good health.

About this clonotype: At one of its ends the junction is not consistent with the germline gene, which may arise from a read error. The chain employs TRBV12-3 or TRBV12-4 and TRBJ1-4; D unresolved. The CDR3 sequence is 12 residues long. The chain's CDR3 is CAGSFFSEKLFF. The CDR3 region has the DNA TGTGCCGGCAGTTTTTTCTCTGAAAAACTGTTTTTT.

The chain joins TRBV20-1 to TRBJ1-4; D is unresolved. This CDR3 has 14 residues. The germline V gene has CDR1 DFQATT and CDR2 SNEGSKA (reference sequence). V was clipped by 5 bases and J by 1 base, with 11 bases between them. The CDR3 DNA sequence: TGCAGTGCTCCTGAATCGGGAACTAATGAAAAACTGTTTTTT. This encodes CSAPESGTNEKLFF.

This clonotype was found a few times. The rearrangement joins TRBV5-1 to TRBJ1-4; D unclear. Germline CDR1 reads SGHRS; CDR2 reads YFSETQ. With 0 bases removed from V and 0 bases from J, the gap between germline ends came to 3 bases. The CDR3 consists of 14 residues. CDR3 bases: TGCGCCAGCAGCTTGGCCCCAACTAATGAAAAACTGTTTTTT. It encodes CASSLAPTNEKLFF.

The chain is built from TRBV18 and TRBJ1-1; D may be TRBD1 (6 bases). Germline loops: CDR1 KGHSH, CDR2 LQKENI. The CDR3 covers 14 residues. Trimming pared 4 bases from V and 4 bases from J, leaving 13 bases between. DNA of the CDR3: TGTGCCAGCTCACGGGGGCCCAGGGGCACTGAAGCTTTCTTT. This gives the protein CASSRGPRGTEAFF.

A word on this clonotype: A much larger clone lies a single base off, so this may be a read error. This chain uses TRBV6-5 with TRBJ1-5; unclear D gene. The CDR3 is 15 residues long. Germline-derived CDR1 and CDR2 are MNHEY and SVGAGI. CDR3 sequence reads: CASRYLGRSNQPQHF. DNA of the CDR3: TGTGCCAGCAGATACTTGGGCAGGAGCAATCAGCCCCAGCATTTT.

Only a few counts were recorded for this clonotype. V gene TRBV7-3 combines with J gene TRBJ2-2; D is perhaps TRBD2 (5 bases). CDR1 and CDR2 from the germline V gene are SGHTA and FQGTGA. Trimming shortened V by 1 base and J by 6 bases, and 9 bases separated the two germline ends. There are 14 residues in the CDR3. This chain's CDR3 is CASSLISGSGELFF. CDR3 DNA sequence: TGTGCCAGCAGCTTAATTTCGGGGTCCGGGGAGCTGTTTTTT.

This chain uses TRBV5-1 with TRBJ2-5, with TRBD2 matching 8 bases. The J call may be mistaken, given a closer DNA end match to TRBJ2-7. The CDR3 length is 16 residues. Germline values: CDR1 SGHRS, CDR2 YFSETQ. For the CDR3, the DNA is TGCGCCAGCAGCTTGACCGTCAGCGGGGGATACTACGAGCAGTACTTC. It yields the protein CASSLTVSGGYYEQYF.

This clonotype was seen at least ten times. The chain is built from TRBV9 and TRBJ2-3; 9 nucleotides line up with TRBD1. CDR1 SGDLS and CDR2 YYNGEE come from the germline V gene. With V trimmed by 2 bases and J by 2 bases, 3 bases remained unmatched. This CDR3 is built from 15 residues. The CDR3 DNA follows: TGTGCCAGCAGCGTGGGACAGGGCTACACAGATACGCAGTATTTT. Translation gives CASSVGQGYTDTQYF.

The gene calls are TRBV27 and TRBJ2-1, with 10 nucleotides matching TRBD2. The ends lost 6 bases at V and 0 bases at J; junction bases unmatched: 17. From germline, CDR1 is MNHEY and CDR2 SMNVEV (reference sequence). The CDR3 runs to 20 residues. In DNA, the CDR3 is TGTGCCAGCAGCTCCCGAGGGGCTAGCGGGAGAGGTTTCTCCTACAATGAGCAGTTCTTC. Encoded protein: CASSSRGASGRGFSYNEQFF.

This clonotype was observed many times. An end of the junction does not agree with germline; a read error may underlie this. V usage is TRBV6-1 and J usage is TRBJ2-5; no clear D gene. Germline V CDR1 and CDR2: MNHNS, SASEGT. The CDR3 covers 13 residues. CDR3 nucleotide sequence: TGTGCCAGCAGTATGACAATGCAAGGGACCCAGTACTTC. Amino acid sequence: CASSMTMQGTQYF.

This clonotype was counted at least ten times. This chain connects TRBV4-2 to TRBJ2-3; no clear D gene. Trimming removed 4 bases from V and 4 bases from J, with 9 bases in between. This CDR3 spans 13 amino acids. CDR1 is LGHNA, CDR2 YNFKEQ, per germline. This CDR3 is CASSRDRADTQYF. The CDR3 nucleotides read TGTGCCAGCAGCCGAGATAGGGCAGATACGCAGTATTTT.

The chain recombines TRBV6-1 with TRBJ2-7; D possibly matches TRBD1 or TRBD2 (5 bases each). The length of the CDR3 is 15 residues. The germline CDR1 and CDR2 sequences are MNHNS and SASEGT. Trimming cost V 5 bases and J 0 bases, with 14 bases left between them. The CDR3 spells CASSPTGASSYEQYF. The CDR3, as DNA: TGTGCCAGCAGTCCTACCGGGGCTAGCTCCTACGAGCAGTACTTC.

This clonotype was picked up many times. The CDR3 loop is CSVERQLGNEQFF. The CDR3 coding sequence is TGCAGCGTTGAAAGACAGTTGGGCAATGAGCAGTTCTTC. V and J are TRBV29-1 and TRBJ2-1; tentatively, D is TRBD1 (5 bases). Trimming shortened V by 2 bases and J by 6 bases, and 11 bases separated the two germline ends. Germline V lookup: CDR1 SQVTM, CDR2 ANQGSEA. The CDR3 has 13 amino acids.

The CDR3 protein is CASSWAPGETQYF. As DNA, the CDR3 is TGTGCCAGCAGTTGGGCGCCGGGGGAGACCCAGTACTTC. The rearrangement links TRBV7-9 to TRBJ2-7; perhaps TRBD2 as D (5 bases). TRBJ2-5 explains the end of the DNA better; the J call may be wrong. From germline, CDR1 is SEHNR and CDR2 FQNEAQ (reference sequence). This CDR3 spans 13 amino acids.

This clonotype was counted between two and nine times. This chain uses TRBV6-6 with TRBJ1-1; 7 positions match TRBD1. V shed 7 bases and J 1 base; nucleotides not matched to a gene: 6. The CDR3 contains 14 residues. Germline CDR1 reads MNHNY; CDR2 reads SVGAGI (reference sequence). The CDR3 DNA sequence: TGTGCCAGCACCACAGGGGCCCCGAACACTGAAGCTTTCTTT. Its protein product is CASTTGAPNTEAFF.

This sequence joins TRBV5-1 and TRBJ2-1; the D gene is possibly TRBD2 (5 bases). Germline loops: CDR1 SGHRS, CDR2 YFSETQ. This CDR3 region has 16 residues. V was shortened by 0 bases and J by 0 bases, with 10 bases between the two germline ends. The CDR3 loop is CASSLVAGRSYNEQFF. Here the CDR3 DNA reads TGCGCCAGCAGCTTGGTGGCGGGCCGCTCCTACAATGAGCAGTTCTTC.

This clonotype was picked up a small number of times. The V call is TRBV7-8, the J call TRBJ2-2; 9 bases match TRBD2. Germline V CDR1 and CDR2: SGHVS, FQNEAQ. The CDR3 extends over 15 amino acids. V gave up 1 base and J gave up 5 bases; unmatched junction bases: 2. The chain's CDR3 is CASSLGGGATGELFF. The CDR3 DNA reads TGTGCCAGCAGCTTAGGCGGGGGGGCTACCGGGGAGCTGTTTTTT.

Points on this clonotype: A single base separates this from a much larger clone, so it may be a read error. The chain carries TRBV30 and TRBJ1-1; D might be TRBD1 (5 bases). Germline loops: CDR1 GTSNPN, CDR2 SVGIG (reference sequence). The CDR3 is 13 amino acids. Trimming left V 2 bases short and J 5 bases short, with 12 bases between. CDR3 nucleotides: TGTGCCTGGAGTCAACCTGGGGGGACTGAAGCTTTCTTT. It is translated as CAWSQPGGTEAFF.

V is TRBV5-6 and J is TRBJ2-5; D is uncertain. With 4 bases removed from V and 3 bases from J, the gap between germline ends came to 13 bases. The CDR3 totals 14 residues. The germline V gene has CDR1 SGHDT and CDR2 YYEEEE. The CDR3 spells CASSGSLGKETQYF. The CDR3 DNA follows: TGTGCCAGCAGCGGCTCCCTTGGAAAAGAGACCCAGTACTTC.

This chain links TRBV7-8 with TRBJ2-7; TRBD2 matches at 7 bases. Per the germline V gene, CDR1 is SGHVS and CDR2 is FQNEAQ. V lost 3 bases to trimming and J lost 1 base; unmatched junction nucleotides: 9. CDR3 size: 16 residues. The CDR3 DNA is TGTGCCAGCAGCTTTGGACTAGTGGGTTCTTCCTACGAGCAGTACTTC. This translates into CASSFGLVGSSYEQYF.

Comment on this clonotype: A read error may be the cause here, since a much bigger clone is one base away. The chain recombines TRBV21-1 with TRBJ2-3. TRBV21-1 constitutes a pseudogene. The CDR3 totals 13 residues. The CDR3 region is CASSKGCWETQYF. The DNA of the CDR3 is TGTGCCAGCAGCAAAGGTTGCTGGGAAACGCAGTATTTT.

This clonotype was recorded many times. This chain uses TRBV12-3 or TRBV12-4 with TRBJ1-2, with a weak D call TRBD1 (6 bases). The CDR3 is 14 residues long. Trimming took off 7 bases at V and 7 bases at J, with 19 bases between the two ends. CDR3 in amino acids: CASTRAGGSGGYTF. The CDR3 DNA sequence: TGTGCCAGCACCCGAGCGGGGGGCTCCGGTGGCTACACCTTC.

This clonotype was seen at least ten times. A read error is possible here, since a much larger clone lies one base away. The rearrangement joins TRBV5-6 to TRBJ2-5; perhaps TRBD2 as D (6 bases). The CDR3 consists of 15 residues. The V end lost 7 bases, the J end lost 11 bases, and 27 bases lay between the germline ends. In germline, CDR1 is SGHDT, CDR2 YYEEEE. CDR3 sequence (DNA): TGTGCCAGCGGCTGGTTAGCGGAACGCTACAATGAGCAGTACTTC. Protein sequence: CASGWLAERYNEQYF.

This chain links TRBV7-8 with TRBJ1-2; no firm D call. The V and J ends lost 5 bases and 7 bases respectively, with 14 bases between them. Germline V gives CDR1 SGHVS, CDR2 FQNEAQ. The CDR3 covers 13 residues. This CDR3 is CASSQREVRGYTF. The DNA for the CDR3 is TGTGCCAGCAGCCAACGGGAGGTGCGTGGCTACACCTTC.

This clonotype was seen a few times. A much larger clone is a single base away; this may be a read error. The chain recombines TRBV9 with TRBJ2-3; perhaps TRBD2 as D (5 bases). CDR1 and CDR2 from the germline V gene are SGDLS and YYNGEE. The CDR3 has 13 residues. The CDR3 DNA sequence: TGTGCCAGCAGCGTAGTAGCGCAGGATACGCAGTGTTTT. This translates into CASSVVAQDTQCF.

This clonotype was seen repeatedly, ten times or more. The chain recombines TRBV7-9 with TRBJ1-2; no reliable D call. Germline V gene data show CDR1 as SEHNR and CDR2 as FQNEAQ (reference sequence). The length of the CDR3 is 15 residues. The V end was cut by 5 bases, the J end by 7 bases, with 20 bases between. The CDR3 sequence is CASSGSSGSSSGYTF. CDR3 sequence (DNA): TGTGCCAGCAGCGGGAGTTCGGGGAGTTCGAGTGGCTACACCTTC.

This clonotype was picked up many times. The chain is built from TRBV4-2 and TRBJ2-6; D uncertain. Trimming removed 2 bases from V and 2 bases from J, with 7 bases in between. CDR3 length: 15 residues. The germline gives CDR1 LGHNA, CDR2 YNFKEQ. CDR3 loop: CASSQLAPGANVLTF. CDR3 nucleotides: TGTGCCAGCAGCCAACTGGCCCCTGGGGCCAACGTCCTGACTTTC.